The 18 T cell receptor beta chains below were found in one sample sequenced in a study of T cells after yellow fever vaccination. Via MiXCR, TCRdb re-called the 5' RACE reads, giving one row per CDR3 protein. Of some 300,000 distinct CDR3 sequences listed, approximately 11% are singletons. This sample comprised CD4+ T cells sorted from PBMCs, obtained 45 days after the yellow fever booster vaccination. These receptors were taken from a young man who received the YFV17D yellow fever vaccine.

Only a few counts were recorded for this clonotype. The chain couples TRBV10-3 to TRBJ2-1, with D tentatively TRBD1 or TRBD2 (7 bases each). The V and J ends lost 7 bases and 4 bases respectively, with 17 bases between them. The CDR3 length is 15 residues. Germline lookup yields CDR1 ENHRY and CDR2 SYGVKD. The CDR3 is CAIMGQGGRYNEQFF. CDR3 nucleotides: TGTGCCATCATGGGGCAGGGGGGGCGATACAATGAGCAGTTCTTC.

This clonotype was seen more than once but under ten times. V gene TRBV20-1 combines with J gene TRBJ2-3; 10 bases map to TRBD1. J lost 6 bases, V lost 3 bases, and 6 bases had no gene match. The CDR3 extends over 14 amino acids. CDR1 and CDR2 from the germline V gene are DFQATT and SNEGSKA (reference sequence). Written as DNA, the CDR3 is TGCAGTGCTAGCAGTGGGGGACAGGGGGATACGCAGTATTTT. Encoded protein: CSASSGGQGDTQYF.

The rearrangement uses TRBV10-3 and TRBJ2-1; 9 bases line up with TRBD2. Germline CDR1 and CDR2: ENHRY and SYGVKD. V trimming: 0 bases; J trimming: 5 bases; junction bases outside the gene matches: 5. The CDR3 runs to 16 residues. The DNA for the CDR3 is TGTGCCATCAGTGAGTCGAGACTAGCGGTTAACAATGAGCAGTTCTTC. Protein: CAISESRLAVNNEQFF.

The gene calls are TRBV5-1 and TRBJ2-5; 14 bases fit TRBD2. Looked up from germline, CDR1 is SGHRS and CDR2 is YFSETQ. The CDR3 loop spans 16 amino acids. V lost 7 bases to trimming and J lost 2 bases; unmatched junction nucleotides: 7. The DNA of the CDR3 is TGCGCCAGCCGACTAGCGGGGGGGCCTGGACAAGAGACCCAGTACTTC. It translates to CASRLAGGPGQETQYF.

This clonotype has more than one count but fewer than ten. The chain uses TRBV7-9 and TRBJ1-2; D perhaps matches TRBD1 (6 bases). The CDR3 runs 17 residues. Trimming removed 3 bases from V and 8 bases from J, with 25 bases in between. Germline-derived CDR1 and CDR2 are SEHNR and FQNEAQ (reference sequence). For the CDR3, the DNA is TGTGCCAGCAGCTTGACAGGTGGGCTATCGTCTGGCGAGGGCTACACCTTC. This codes for CASSLTGGLSSGEGYTF.

This clonotype was observed a handful of times. The genes are TRBV7-9 and TRBJ1-4; D gene uncertain. V lost 5 bases and J lost 1, with 11 bases in between. The germline V gene has CDR1 SEHNR and CDR2 FQNEAQ (reference sequence). CDR3 length equals 15 residues. The CDR3 loop reads CASSQMGVTNEKLFF. The CDR3 nucleotides read TGTGCCAGCAGCCAAATGGGAGTAACTAATGAAAAACTGTTTTTT. The whole variable domain, remainder taken from reference TRBV7-9 and TRBJ1-4, is DTGVSQNPRHKITKRGQNVTFRCDPISEHNRLYWYRQTLGQGPEFLTYFQNEAQLEKSRLLSDRFSAERPKGSFSTLEIQRTEQGDSAMYLCASSQMGVTNEKLFFGSGTQLSVL.

This clonotype has only a few counts. The V gene is TRBV4-3, the J gene TRBJ1-3, with D unresolved. CDR1 and CDR2 from the germline V gene are LGHNA and YSLEER. The CDR3 length is 16 residues. V was pared by 1 base and J by 3 bases, with 13 bases between. CDR3 sequence: CASSQGSGVGGNTIYF. Written as DNA, the CDR3 is TGCGCCAGCAGCCAAGGTTCCGGGGTTGGTGGAAACACCATATATTTT.

This clonotype was observed many times. V and J are TRBV6-5 and TRBJ2-1; 11 bases are shared with TRBD2. Germline V gives CDR1 MNHEY, CDR2 SVGAGI. Trimming removed 0 bases from V and 4 bases from J; junction bases left unmatched: 5. This CDR3 is built from 17 residues. CDR3 sequence: CASSYSTSGIPYNEQFF. The CDR3 coding sequence is TGTGCCAGCAGTTACTCGACTAGCGGGATCCCATACAATGAGCAGTTCTTC.

The chain recombines TRBV6-1 with TRBJ2-1; D uncertain. CDR1 and CDR2 from the germline V gene are MNHNS and SASEGT. Between the trimmed V and J ends, which lost 4 bases and 7 bases, there was a span of 8 bases. The CDR3 has 12 residues. The CDR3 loop reads CASSAALNEQFF. The CDR3 DNA reads TGTGCCAGCAGTGCTGCGTTAAATGAGCAGTTCTTC.

This clonotype was recorded a few times. The chain uses TRBV5-1 and TRBJ2-1; the match to TRBD2 covers 10 bases. Germline V CDR1 and CDR2: SGHRS, YFSETQ. V shed 5 bases, J shed 2 bases, and the junction held 7 bases outside the gene matches. This CDR3 is built from 16 residues. The CDR3 loop reads CASRPDSGGPYNEQFF. In DNA form, the CDR3 reads TGCGCCAGCAGACCGGATAGCGGGGGGCCCTACAATGAGCAGTTCTTC.

This clonotype has at least ten counts. The CDR3 DNA is TGCGCCAGCAGCTTGCAGGACAGGGAGATGGATACGCAGTATTTT. The encoded protein is CASSLQDREMDTQYF. J is TRBJ2-3 and V is TRBV5-1; 8 positions agree with TRBD1. The trim removed 1 base at V and 6 bases at J, leaving 7 bases unmatched. From germline, CDR1 is SGHRS and CDR2 YFSETQ. This CDR3 spans 15 amino acids.

This chain joins TRBV12-3 or TRBV12-4 and TRBJ2-2; D gene ambiguous. The CDR3 totals 15 residues. V dropped 1 base and J dropped 4 bases, with 10 bases sitting between them. The CDR3 is CASSLGSRTTGELFF. The CDR3 region has the DNA TGTGCCAGCAGTTTAGGTAGTCGGACCACCGGGGAGCTGTTTTTT.

This clonotype was observed a handful of times. The chain carries TRBV24-1 and TRBJ2-5; TRBD2 aligns across 8 bases. Germline CDR1 reads KGHDR; CDR2 reads SFDVKD. The V segment lost 5 bases and the J segment 4 bases; nucleotides outside the gene matches: 5. CDR3 length: 14 residues. This CDR3 is CATSGAGARETQYF. The DNA of the CDR3 is TGTGCCACCAGTGGAGCGGGGGCGAGAGAGACCCAGTACTTC.

The DNA of the CDR3 is TGCGCCAGCCGACTAGTTTCTAGCACAGATACGCAGTATTTT. Its protein is CASRLVSSTDTQYF. V is TRBV5-1 and J is TRBJ2-3, with a possible D match to TRBD2 (6 bases). The CDR3 spans 14 residues. Per germline, CDR1 SGHRS and CDR2 YFSETQ. Deletions cut 7 bases from V and 0 bases from J, with 12 bases between. Together with reference TRBV5-1 and TRBJ2-3, the CDR3 gives the full variable domain: KAGVTQTPRYLIKTRGQQVTLSCSPISGHRSVSWYQQTPGQGLQFLFEYFSETQRNKGNFPGRFSGRQFSNSRSEMNVSTLELGDSALYLCASRLVSSTDTQYFGPGTRLTVL.

This clonotype was counted a few times. The J gene is TRBJ2-1, the V gene TRBV20-1, with D hard to call. The CDR3 has 14 amino acids. The V end was cut by 1 base, the J end by 8 bases, with 15 bases between. Germline lookup yields CDR1 DFQATT and CDR2 SNEGSKA (reference sequence). This chain's CDR3 is CSARGPPLGYEQFF. Written as DNA, the CDR3 is TGCAGTGCTAGAGGTCCTCCACTGGGCTATGAGCAGTTCTTC.

This clonotype was observed a few times. The chain employs TRBV28 and TRBJ1-6, with D perhaps TRBD1 (5 bases). This CDR3 spans 14 amino acids. Looked up from germline, CDR1 is MDHEN and CDR2 is SYDVKM. Trimming pared 5 bases from V and 5 bases from J, leaving 10 bases between. In nucleotides, the CDR3 is TGTGCCAGCAGTATGGCAGGGAATAATTCACCCCTCCACTTT. Translated: CASSMAGNNSPLHF.

This clonotype was picked up many times. The chain employs TRBV28 and TRBJ2-7, with D possibly being TRBD2 (6 bases). The V and J ends lost 5 bases and 3 bases respectively, with 26 bases between them. CDR3 length equals 18 residues. Germline V gene lookup returns CDR1 MDHEN and CDR2 SYDVKM. The chain's CDR3 is CASSTLGRGFSHHYEQYV. In nucleotides, the CDR3 is TGTGCCAGCAGTACCCTCGGGCGGGGCTTTTCCCACCACTACGAGCAGTACGTC.

This clonotype has more than one count but fewer than ten. The CDR3 region has the DNA TGTGCTAGTGGTCTGGGGAAGACTAACTATGGCTACACCTTC. Encoded protein: CASGLGKTNYGYTF. The rearrangement links TRBV12-5 to TRBJ1-2; unclear D gene. V was trimmed by 5 bases and J by 0 bases, leaving 10 bases between them. Germline lookup yields CDR1 LGHNT and CDR2 FRNRAP. CDR3 length: 14 amino acids.